The 4 T cell receptor beta chains below come from one sample, sequenced in a study of intratumoral heterogeneity in liver cancer. Using immunoSEQ multiplex PCR, the repertoire was profiled, and TCRdb retains in-frame clones only, with some absent. Of around 6,400 clones detected, 55% appear once; the ten largest clones hold approximately 14%. The hepatocellular carcinoma nodule was sampled at distinct, geographically separated regions. The sequencing here drew on tumor tissue, taken before any cancer treatment. The receptors were gathered from a man in his 70s with hepatocellular carcinoma.

The rearrangement links TRBV6-5 to TRBJ1-1; D is ambiguous. CDR1 is MNHEY, CDR2 SVGAGI, per germline. This CDR3 spans 14 amino acids. Trimming removed 7 bases at V and 4 bases at J, with 16 bases between. CDR3 loop: CASIRLQWVTEAFF. CDR3 sequence (DNA): TGTGCCAGCATACGTCTTCAGTGGGTCACTGAAGCTTTCTTT.

V usage is TRBV6-6 and J usage is TRBJ1-4; D gene ambiguous. The V gene lost 2 bases and the J gene lost 3 bases, with 10 bases spanning the gap. CDR3 length: 15 amino acids. In germline, CDR1 is MNHNY, CDR2 SVGAGI (reference sequence). This CDR3 reads CASSYAGSPNEKLFF. CDR3 bases: TGTGCCAGCAGTTACGCGGGTTCCCCTAATGAAAAACTGTTTTTT.

The J gene is TRBJ1-6, the V gene TRBV7-8; TRBD1 aligns across 9 bases. The V and J ends lost 0 bases and 7 bases, in that order; junction bases with no gene match: 4. The CDR3 covers 16 residues. Germline CDR1 and CDR2: SGHVS and FQNEAQ. CDR3 region: CASSLALTGGNSPLHF. The CDR3 region has the DNA TGTGCCAGCAGCTTAGCGCTAACAGGGGGCAATTCACCCCTCCACTTT.

This clone was seen a handful of times. CDR3 DNA: TGCGCCAGCAGCCCCACGGGACAGAATGAGCAGTACGTC. Protein sequence: CASSPTGQNEQYV. The V call is TRBV5-1, the J call TRBJ2-7; 7 bases are shared with TRBD1. Looked up from germline, CDR1 is SGHRS and CDR2 is YFSETQ. V lost 4 bases to trimming and J lost 7 bases; unmatched junction nucleotides: 8. The CDR3 loop spans 13 amino acids.